The T cell receptor (beta chain) under discussion was sequenced for a study of blood T cells in healthy people across ages. Roughly 10 milliliters of peripheral blood were drawn from each donor. General study results and limits: With naive T cell percentage, TCR beta diversity showed a strong correlation.

This clonotype came up a few times. What it recognizes is unknown. Germline-derived CDR1 and CDR2 are SQVTM and ANQGSEA. The CDR3 has 16 residues. A second PCR, run for about 6 to 11 cycles, used a sample-barcoded 5' primer plus a J-beta primer mix. Each cDNA molecule, via a template-switch adaptor with 12 random nucleotides, was tagged. TCRdb called the 5' RACE reads again in MiXCR, with one record for every CDR3 protein. The table records around 800,000 distinct CDR3 sequences, about 55% of them present only once. This clonotype was sampled from a man older than 75 in good health. V usage is TRBV29-1 and J usage is TRBJ2-5, with D possibly TRBD2 on 6 matching bases. Judging by the DNA end, TRBJ2-7 fits better; the J call may be wrong. The material sequenced was blood. The CDR3 DNA sequence: TGCAGCGTTGGGAGGGTCTTCGGGAGCCCAGGATACGAGCAGTACTTC. This encodes CSVGRVFGSPGYEQYF.